Below, 4 T cell receptor beta chains from the same sample are listed, as sequenced in a study of T cell responses to AZD1222 COVID-19 vaccine. Using immunoSEQ multiplex PCR, the repertoire was profiled, and TCRdb retains in-frame clones only, with some absent. Here the sample spans over 110,000 clones, 90% being singletons. The specimen was peripheral blood, collected 28 days after the second AZD1222 dose. These receptors originate from an adult who received the AZD1222 COVID-19 vaccine.

The chain recombines TRBV6-1 with TRBJ2-7; 8 nucleotides line up with TRBD1. Per the germline V gene, CDR1 is MNHNS and CDR2 is SASEGT. The CDR3 spans 15 residues. Trimming took 3 bases from V and 3 from J; bases not matched to a gene: 7. CDR3 sequence: CASSEQTGAGYEQYF. CDR3 in DNA: TGTGCCAGCAGTGAGCAGACAGGGGCGGGCTACGAGCAGTACTTC.

Remarks on this clone: This CDR3 is also generated by other DNA sequences in the sample. This sequence joins TRBV5-1 and TRBJ2-1; D call uncertain. The V end lost 2 bases, the J end lost 5 bases, and 8 bases lay between the germline ends. Per germline, CDR1 SGHRS and CDR2 YFSETQ. The CDR3 has 13 amino acids. The CDR3 reads CASSLTGNNEQFF. The CDR3 bases are TGCGCCAGCAGCTTAACCGGAAACAATGAGCAGTTCTTC.

The gene calls are TRBV9 and TRBJ1-1; a possible D gene is TRBD1 (5 bases). From germline, CDR1 is SGDLS and CDR2 YYNGEE. Trimming shortened V by 4 bases and J by 4 bases, and 11 bases separated the two germline ends. There are 13 residues in the CDR3. CDR3: CASSPQGSTEAFF. The CDR3 region has the DNA TGTGCCAGCAGCCCCCAGGGTTCCACTGAAGCTTTCTTT.

The chain recombines TRBV5-1 with TRBJ2-6; 8 bases line up with TRBD1. The CDR3 loop spans 16 amino acids. The V and J ends lost 5 bases and 2 bases, in that order; junction bases with no gene match: 6. Germline CDR1 and CDR2: SGHRS and YFSETQ. CDR3 nucleotides: TGCGCCAGCAGTTCCGGACAGGGCACTGGGGCCAACGTCCTGACTTTC. This translates into CASSSGQGTGANVLTF. Combining the CDR3 with reference TRBV5-1 and TRBJ2-6 gives the whole variable domain KAGVTQTPRYLIKTRGQQVTLSCSPISGHRSVSWYQQTPGQGLQFLFEYFSETQRNKGNFPGRFSGRQFSNSRSEMNVSTLELGDSALYLCASSSGQGTGANVLTFGAGSRLTVL.